A selection of T cell receptor beta chains follows, all from one sample in a study of Ad26.COV2.S vaccination and SARS-CoV-2 variants. Assay used: immunoSEQ multiplex PCR; TCRdb lists only in-frame clones, some missing. The data contain around 350,000 clones, around 92% of them singletons. Sequencing was performed on peripheral blood, taken after recovery from COVID-19. These receptors originate from a human donor who had recovered from COVID-19. The CDR3 runs from the conserved cysteine through the conserved F or W.

J gene	V gene	CDR3 protein
TRBJ1-6	TRBV19	CASTIDSKNSPLHF
TRBJ2-1	TRBV6-5	CASTLGLASEQFF
TRBJ2-1	TRBV9	CASSVAVNEQFF
TRBJ2-1	TRBV5-1	CASSLAGANYNEQFF
TRBJ1-5	TRBV19	CASSPGANTPQHF
TRBJ2-7	TRBV7-2	CASSLVAGISYEQYF
TRBJ2-5	TRBV11-2	CASSLGGGAETQYF
TRBJ1-2	TRBV6-5	CASSYDPVAGYTF
TRBJ2-2	TRBV5-1	CASSLAGLGGELFF
TRBJ1-4	TRBV27	CASSLSDYELFF
TRBJ2-5	TRBV29-1	CSVDGQSQETQYF
TRBJ1-2	TRBV7-9	CASSLGTAYGYTF
TRBJ2-5	TRBV6-2/TRBV6-3	CASSNPGQGAETQYF
TRBJ2-7	TRBV19	CASSILPGFYEQYF
TRBJ2-6	TRBV7-9	CASSSSGGGWANVLTF
TRBJ2-4	TRBV3-1/TRBV3-2	CASSQRGPKNIQYF
TRBJ2-5	TRBV6-5	CASSYQGTGGTQYF
TRBJ1-2	TRBV4-3	CASSQDIGEGDYGYTF
TRBJ1-1	TRBV5-4	CASSLEGWNTEAFF